This T cell receptor (beta chain) originates from a study of blood T cell repertoires in COVID-19. At the level of the study: The study drew acute and convalescent COVID-19 samples from the United States, Italy and Spain. PBMCs, B-cell-depleted T cells, or T cells were the source of the cDNA or gDNA that made up the material.

Study processing details: Estimates of nucleated cell counts were drawn from the amplification of reference gene primers. TCRdb's table, derived via immunoSEQ multiplex PCR, lists solely in-frame clones and lacks some. V, J and clone size reflect that table, while D and trimming were determined from the DNA. This table holds about 440,000 clones, roughly 89% found once. V was shortened by 2 bases and J by 2 bases, with 18 bases between the two germline ends. CDR3 length equals 18 residues. The germline gives CDR1 ENHRY, CDR2 SYGVKD. The gene calls are TRBV10-3 and TRBJ2-2; weak D call: TRBD1 (7 bases). Input material: peripheral blood. The source of this sequence is a woman aged 25 to 39 with acute or convalescent COVID-19. The CDR3 sequence: CAISEPLAGQKNTGELFF. DNA for the CDR3: TGTGCCATCAGTGAGCCTTTGGCGGGACAGAAAAACACCGGGGAGCTGTTTTTT.